This T cell receptor (beta chain) derives from a study of CD8+ T cells in alopecia areata. cDNA prepared by RNA extraction and subsequent reverse transcription served as the template for sequencing. Assay: immunoSEQ multiplex PCR; the TCRdb copy retains only in-frame clones and omits some. The sample shows about 130,000 clones, around three fifths of them seen only once. Germline lookup yields CDR1 SGHNT and CDR2 YYREEE (reference sequence). V lost 3 bases and J lost 1, with 20 bases in between. This CDR3 comprises 18 residues. This clone has more than one count but fewer than ten. The input for sequencing was CD4+ T cells sorted from blood, taken at week 0. The receptor was derived from a human donor with alopecia areata. This sequence joins TRBV5-4 and TRBJ2-1; a weak D match, TRBD1 (5 bases). The CDR3 reads CASSSRQTVFASYNEQFF. CDR3 bases: TGTGCCAGCAGCTCCCGACAGACTGTGTTCGCGTCCTACAATGAGCAGTTCTTC.